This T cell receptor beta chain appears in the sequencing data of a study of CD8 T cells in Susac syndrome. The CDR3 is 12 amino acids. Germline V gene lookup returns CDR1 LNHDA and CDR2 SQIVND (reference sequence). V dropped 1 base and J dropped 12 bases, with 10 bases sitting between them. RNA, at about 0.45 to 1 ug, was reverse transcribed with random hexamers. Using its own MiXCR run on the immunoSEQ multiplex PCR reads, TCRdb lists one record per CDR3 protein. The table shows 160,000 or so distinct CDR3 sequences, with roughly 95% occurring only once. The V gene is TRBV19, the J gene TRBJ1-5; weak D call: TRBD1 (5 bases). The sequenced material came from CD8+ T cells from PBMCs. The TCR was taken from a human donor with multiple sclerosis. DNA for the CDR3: TGTGCCAGTAGTATAGGGACACGGCTCCAGCATTTT. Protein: CASSIGTRLQHF.